This TCR beta chain was sequenced for a study of graft-versus-host responses after intestinal transplantation. Study as a whole: Every one of the recipients received anti-thymocyte globulin induction and afterwards took tacrolimus and steroids for approximately three years. Study findings and constraints: Recipient marrow contained GvH clones, some of which appeared first in ileum or blood. There was an association between peak levels of circulating GvH clones and early post-transplant HvG declines. Patients who carried graft-donor T cell macrochimerism also had high graft-versus-host to host-versus-graft clonal ratios in their allografts.

Here immunoSEQ multiplex PCR was the method, and the copy in TCRdb shows in-frame clones only, minus some. The table has 70,000 or so clones, approximately 87% seen once. The CDR3 is made up of 15 amino acids. CDR1 and CDR2 (germline): SGHAT, FQNNGV. The V segment lost 3 bases and the J segment 5 bases; nucleotides outside the gene matches: 7. About this clone itself: Antigen unknown.

This TCR came from a human donor who was the organ donor for an intestinal transplant. Specimen: unstimulated CD4+ T cells sorted from spleen or lymph node cells, collected before transplant. The rearrangement joins TRBV11-2 to TRBJ2-1, with TRBD2 matching 7 bases. The chain's CDR3 is CASSFGTNSHNEQFF. CDR3 coding DNA: TGTGCCAGCAGCTTCGGGACTAACAGTCACAATGAGCAGTTCTTC.